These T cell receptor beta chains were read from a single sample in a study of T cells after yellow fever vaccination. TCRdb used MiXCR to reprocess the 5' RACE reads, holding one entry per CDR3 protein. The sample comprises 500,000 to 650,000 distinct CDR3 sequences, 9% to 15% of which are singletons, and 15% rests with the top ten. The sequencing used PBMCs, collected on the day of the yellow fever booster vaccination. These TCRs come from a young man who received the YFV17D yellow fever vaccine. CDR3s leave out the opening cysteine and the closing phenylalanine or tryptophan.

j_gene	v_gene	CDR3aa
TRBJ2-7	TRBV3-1	ASSLADNEQY
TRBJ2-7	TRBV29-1	SVIPTRPGLNYEQY
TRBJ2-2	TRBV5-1	ASSLAGGWNTGELF
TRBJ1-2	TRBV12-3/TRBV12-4	ASSLMANYGYT
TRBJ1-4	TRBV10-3	AISPGPNGGEKLF
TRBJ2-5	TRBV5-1	ASSPGGSRETQY
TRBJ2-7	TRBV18	ASSYGIPAHANHEQY
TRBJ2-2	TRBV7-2	ASSSQPTGELF
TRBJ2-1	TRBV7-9	ASTPDRNEQF
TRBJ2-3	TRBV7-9	ASSPGGSGTDTQY
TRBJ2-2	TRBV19	ASSDGTVNTGELF
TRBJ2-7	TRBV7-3	ASSESGSPSYEQY
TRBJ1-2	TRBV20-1	SASSGTNYGYT
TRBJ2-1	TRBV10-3	AISGEGAGEQF
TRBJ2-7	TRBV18	ASSPKTGKSYEQY
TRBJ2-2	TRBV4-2	ASSHGTSGSTGELF
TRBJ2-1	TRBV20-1	SARALAGGTYNEQF
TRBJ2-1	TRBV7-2	ASSPREYEQF
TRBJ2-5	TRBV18	ASSPDRQGGETQY
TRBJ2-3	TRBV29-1	SVGQGTDTQY
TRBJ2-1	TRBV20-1	SANGDGGFGEQF
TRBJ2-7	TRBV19	ASSMAKGEQY
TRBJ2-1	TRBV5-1	ASSFRGLDEQF
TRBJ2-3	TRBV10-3	ATGRERESDTQY
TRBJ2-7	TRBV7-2	ASSPSGSSPYEQY
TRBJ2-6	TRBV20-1	GATPTSGANVLT
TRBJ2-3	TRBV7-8	ASSLALSEGDTQY
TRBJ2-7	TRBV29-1	SVTSGVTYEQY
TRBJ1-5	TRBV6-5	ASSNRGLLSFGAPQH